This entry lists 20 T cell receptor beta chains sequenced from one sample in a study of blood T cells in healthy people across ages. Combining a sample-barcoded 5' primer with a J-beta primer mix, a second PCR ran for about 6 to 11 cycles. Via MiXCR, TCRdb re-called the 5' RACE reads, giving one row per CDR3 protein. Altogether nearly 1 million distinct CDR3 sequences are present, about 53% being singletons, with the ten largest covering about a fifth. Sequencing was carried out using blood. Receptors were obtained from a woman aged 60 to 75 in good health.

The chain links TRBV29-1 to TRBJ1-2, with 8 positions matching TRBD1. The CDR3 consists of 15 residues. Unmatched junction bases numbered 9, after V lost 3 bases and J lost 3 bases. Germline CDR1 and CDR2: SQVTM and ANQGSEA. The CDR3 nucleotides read TGCAGCGTTGACAGGGGGCTCTTCAGGGACTATGGCTACACCTTC. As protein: CSVDRGLFRDYGYTF.

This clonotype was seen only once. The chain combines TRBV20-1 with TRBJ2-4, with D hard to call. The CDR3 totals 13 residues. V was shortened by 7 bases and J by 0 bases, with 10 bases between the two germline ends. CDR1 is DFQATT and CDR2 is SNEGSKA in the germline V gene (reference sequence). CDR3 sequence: CSGASPAKNIQYF. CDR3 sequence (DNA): TGCAGTGGCGCGAGCCCAGCCAAAAACATTCAGTACTTC.

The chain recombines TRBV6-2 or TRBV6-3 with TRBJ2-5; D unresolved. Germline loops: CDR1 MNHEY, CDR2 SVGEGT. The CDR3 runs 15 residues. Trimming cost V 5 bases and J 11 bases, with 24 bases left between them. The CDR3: CASSPSQRPVVEQYF. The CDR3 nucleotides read TGTGCCAGCAGTCCTTCGCAGCGTCCCGTCGTTGAGCAGTACTTC.

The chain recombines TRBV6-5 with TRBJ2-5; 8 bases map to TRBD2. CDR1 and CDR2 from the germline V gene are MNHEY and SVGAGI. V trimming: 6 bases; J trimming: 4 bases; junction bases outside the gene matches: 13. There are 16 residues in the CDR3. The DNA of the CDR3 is TGTGCCAGCAGCTCCCGATTCGGGACTAGAGGAGAGACCCAGTACTTC. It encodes CASSSRFGTRGETQYF.

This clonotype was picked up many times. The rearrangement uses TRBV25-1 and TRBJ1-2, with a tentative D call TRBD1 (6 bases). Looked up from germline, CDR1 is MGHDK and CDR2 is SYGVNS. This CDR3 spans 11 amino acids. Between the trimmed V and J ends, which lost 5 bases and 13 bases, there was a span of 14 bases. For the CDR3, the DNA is TGTGCCAGCAGTATTGGACAGAACCTCACCTTC. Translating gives CASSIGQNLTF.

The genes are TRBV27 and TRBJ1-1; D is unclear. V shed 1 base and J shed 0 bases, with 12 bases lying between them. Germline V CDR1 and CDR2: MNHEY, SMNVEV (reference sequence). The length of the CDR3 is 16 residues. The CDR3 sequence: CASSLLSGVMNTEAFF. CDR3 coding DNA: TGTGCCAGCAGTTTATTGTCAGGAGTTATGAACACTGAAGCTTTCTTT.

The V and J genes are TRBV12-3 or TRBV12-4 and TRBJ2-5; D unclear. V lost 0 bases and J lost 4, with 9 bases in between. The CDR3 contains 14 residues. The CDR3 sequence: CASSLANSPETQYF. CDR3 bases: TGTGCCAGCAGTTTAGCTAATTCCCCAGAGACCCAGTACTTC.

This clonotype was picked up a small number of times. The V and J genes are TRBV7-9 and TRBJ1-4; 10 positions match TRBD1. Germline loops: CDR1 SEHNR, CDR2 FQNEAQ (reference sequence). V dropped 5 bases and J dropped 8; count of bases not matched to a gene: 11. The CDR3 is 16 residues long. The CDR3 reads CASSAPLGTGDEKLFF. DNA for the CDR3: TGTGCCAGCAGCGCCCCTCTAGGGACAGGGGACGAAAAACTGTTTTTT.

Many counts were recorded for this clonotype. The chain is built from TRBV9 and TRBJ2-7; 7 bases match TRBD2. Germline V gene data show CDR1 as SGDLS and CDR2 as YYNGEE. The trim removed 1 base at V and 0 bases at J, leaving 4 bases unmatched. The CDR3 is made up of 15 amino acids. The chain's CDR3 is CASSVSGGNSYEQYF. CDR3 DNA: TGTGCCAGCAGCGTATCGGGAGGAAACTCCTACGAGCAGTACTTC.

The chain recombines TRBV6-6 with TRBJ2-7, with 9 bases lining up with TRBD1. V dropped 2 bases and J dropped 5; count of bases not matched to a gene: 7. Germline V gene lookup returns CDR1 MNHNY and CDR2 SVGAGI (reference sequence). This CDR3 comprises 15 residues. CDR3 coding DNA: TGTGCCAGCAGTTACCGTCCCGGGACAGGGAACGAGCAGTACTTC. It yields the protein CASSYRPGTGNEQYF.

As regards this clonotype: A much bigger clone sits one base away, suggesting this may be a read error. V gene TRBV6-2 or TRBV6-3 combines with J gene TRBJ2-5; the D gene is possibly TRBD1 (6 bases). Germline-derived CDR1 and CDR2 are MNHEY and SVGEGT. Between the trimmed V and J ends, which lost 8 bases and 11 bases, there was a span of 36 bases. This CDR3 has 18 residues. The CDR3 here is CASYPRPTGTHAPNEQYF. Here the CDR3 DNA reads TGTGCCAGCTACCCACGTCCTACCGGGACACACGCACCCAATGAGCAGTACTTC.

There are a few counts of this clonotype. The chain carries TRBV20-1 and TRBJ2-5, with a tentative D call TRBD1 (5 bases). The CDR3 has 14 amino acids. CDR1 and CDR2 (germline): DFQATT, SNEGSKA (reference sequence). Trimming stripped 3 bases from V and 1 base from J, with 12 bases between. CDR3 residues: CSARKGTGQETQYF. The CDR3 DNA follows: TGCAGTGCTAGGAAGGGAACAGGCCAAGAGACCCAGTACTTC.

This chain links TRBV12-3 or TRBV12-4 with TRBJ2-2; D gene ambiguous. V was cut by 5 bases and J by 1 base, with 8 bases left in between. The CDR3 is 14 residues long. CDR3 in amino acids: CASSASENTGELFF. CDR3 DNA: TGTGCCAGCAGTGCCAGTGAGAACACCGGGGAGCTGTTTTTT.

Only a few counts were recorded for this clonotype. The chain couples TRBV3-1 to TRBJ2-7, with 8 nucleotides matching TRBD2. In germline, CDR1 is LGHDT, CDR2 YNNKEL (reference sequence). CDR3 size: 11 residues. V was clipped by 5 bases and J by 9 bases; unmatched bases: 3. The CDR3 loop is CASSGGLAQYF. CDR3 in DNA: TGTGCCAGCAGCGGAGGACTAGCGCAGTACTTC.

CDR3 in amino acids: CASSEDPFLDSGTEAFF. In DNA, the CDR3 is TGTGCCAGCAGCGAGGACCCCTTTCTCGACTCGGGCACTGAAGCTTTCTTT. The chain is built from TRBV7-2 and TRBJ1-1; unclear D gene. In germline, CDR1 is SGHTA, CDR2 FQGNSA. CDR3 length: 17 residues. Trimming removed 5 bases at V and 4 bases at J, with 23 bases between.

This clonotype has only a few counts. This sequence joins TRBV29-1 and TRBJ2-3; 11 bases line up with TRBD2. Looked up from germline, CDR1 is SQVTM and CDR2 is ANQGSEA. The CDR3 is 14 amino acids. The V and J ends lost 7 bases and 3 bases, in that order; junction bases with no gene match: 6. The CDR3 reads CSALAGGGTDTQYF. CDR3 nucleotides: TGCAGCGCTTTAGCGGGAGGGGGGACAGATACGCAGTATTTT.

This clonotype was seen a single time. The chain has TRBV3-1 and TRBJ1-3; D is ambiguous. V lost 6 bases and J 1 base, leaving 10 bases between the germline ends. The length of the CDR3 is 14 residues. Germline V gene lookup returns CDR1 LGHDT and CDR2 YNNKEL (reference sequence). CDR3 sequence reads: CASSFESSGNTIYF. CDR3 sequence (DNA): TGTGCCAGCAGTTTTGAATCGTCTGGAAACACCATATATTTT.

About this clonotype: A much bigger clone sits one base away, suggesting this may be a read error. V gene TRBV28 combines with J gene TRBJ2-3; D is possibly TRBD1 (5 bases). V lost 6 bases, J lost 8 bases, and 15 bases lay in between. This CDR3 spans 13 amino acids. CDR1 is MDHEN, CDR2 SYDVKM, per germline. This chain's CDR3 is CASSQGRGATQYF. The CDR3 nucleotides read TGTGCCAGCAGCCAAGGACGTGGGGCTACGCAGTATTTT. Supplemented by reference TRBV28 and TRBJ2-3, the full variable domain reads DVKVTQSSRYLVKRTGEKVFLECVQDMDHENMFWYRQDPGLGLRLIYFSYDVKMKEKGDIPEGYSVSREKKERFSLILESASTNQTSMYLCASSQGRGATQYFGPGTRLTVL.

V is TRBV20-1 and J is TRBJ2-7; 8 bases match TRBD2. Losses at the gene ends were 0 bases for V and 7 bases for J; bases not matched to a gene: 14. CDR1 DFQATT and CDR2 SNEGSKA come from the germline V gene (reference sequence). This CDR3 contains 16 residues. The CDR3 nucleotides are TGCAGTGCTAGAGATAACGGGAGGGCCTCCTACAATGAGCAGTACTTC. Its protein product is CSARDNGRASYNEQYF.

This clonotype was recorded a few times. The CDR3 loop is CASSQDRGSSSYNEQFF. CDR3 in DNA: TGCGCCAGCAGCCAAGACAGGGGTTCGAGCTCCTACAATGAGCAGTTCTTC. The chain links TRBV4-1 to TRBJ2-1; tentative D call: TRBD1 (6 bases). V was trimmed by 0 bases and J by 0 bases, leaving 12 bases between them. CDR1 is MGHRA and CDR2 is YSYEKL in the germline V gene. The CDR3 spans 17 residues.